This entry is about one T cell receptor (beta chain). Vbeta (60) and Jbeta (13) primers were used in the PCR. Sequencing used immunoSEQ multiplex PCR; TCRdb keeps in-frame clones, though not all of them. Of 150,000 to 200,000 clones in the sample, 81% were seen once. CDR1 is SGHRS, CDR2 YFSETQ, per germline. This CDR3 spans 19 amino acids. Trimming removed 0 bases at V and 0 bases at J, with 16 bases between. The record originates from a study of cytomegalovirus exposure and HLA in healthy donors. The receptor was derived from a man between 18 and 35 years old in good health and CMV-seronegative. The sample comprised PBMCs. The chain joins TRBV5-1 to TRBJ1-6; D call uncertain. This chain's CDR3 is CASSLEAPRRSSYNSPLHF. In DNA form, the CDR3 reads TGCGCCAGCAGCTTGGAGGCCCCTCGCCGGAGCTCCTATAATTCACCCCTCCACTTT.